These T cell receptor beta chains were read from a single sample in a study of cytomegalovirus exposure and HLA in healthy donors. The table came from immunoSEQ multiplex PCR; TCRdb's copy has only in-frame clones and leaves some out. The table records more than 150,000 clones, roughly 88% of them present only once. Specimen: PBMCs. The source is a young woman in good health and CMV-seronegative. Each CDR3 is given with its conserved first and last residue. The order of the fields is J gene, V gene, clone size, D gene, CDR3 protein, CDR3 DNA. D genes are given only for firm matches. The size field is filled for only some rows; it gives once, few, many or a size class.

TRBJ2-2	TRBV19	.	.	CASSMRSSWDTNTGELFF	TGTGCCAGTAGTATGCGTTCGTCATGGGACACCAACACCGGGGAGCTGTTTTTT
TRBJ2-5	TRBV7-2	.	TRBD2	CASSFSGTKYQETQYF	TGTGCCAGCAGCTTTTCCGGGACTAAGTACCAAGAGACCCAGTACTTC
TRBJ2-3	TRBV2	once	.	CASKSPLLRDTQYF	TGTGCCAGCAAATCCCCCTTATTACGGGATACGCAGTATTTT
TRBJ2-7	TRBV4-1	.	.	CASSQVEHLGYEQYF	TGCGCCAGCAGCCAAGTTGAACATTTGGGCTATGAGCAGTACTTC
TRBJ1-1	TRBV27	once	.	CASSSRVGGRNTEAFF	TGTGCCAGCAGTTCCCGGGTGGGGGGGAGGAACACTGAAGCTTTCTTT
TRBJ1-1	TRBV19	.	.	CASTPVRQNRAEAFF	TGTGCCAGTACCCCAGTGCGACAGAACAGGGCTGAAGCTTTCTTT
TRBJ1-2	TRBV9	few	.	CASSVDESGRVYGYTF	TGTGCCAGCAGCGTGGATGAGTCGGGGAGGGTCTATGGCTACACCTTC
TRBJ1-3	TRBV6-1	.	TRBD1	CASSAPPGQGGNTIYF	TGTGCCAGCAGTGCCCCACCGGGACAGGGGGGAAACACCATATATTTT
TRBJ2-5	TRBV4-1	.	TRBD1	CASSQEAGDRGYQETQYF	TGCGCCAGCAGCCAAGAAGCCGGGGACAGGGGATACCAAGAGACCCAGTACTTC
TRBJ2-5	TRBV11-2	.	.	CASSFVTRRETQYF	TGTGCCAGCAGCTTCGTGACGCGGCGGGAGACCCAGTACTTC
TRBJ1-3	TRBV13	.	TRBD1	CASSLSDRVNTIYF	TGTGCCAGCAGCCTCTCCGACAGGGTTAACACCATATATTTT
TRBJ2-5	TRBV6-1	.	TRBD2	CASSGLAGGLPETQYF	TGTGCCAGCAGTGGGCTAGCGGGGGGGCTACCGGAGACCCAGTACTTC
TRBJ2-7	TRBV6-1	.	.	CASSERPGEQYF	TGTGCCAGCAGTGAACGCCCGGGCGAGCAGTACTTC
TRBJ1-1	TRBV10-1	.	.	CASSEGGAQAEAFF	TGCGCCAGCAGTGAGGGGGGGGCGCAGGCTGAAGCTTTCTTT
TRBJ1-6	TRBV18	.	.	CASSPEAGASPLHF	TGTGCCAGCTCACCAGAGGCAGGGGCTTCACCCCTCCACTTT
TRBJ2-2	TRBV7-7	.	.	CASSLRSGELFF	TGTGCTAGCAGCTTACGGTCGGGGGAGCTGTTTTTT
TRBJ1-1	TRBV6-5	once	.	CASSYKSYTEAFF	TGTGCCAGCAGTTACAAAAGCTACACTGAAGCTTTCTTT
TRBJ2-7	TRBV13	.	TRBD1	CASSLGAGGYEQYF	TGTGCCAGCAGCTTGGGGGCAGGGGGCTACGAGCAGTACTTC
TRBJ1-2	TRBV7-2	.	.	CASSLPTRIYGYTF	TGTGCCAGCAGCTTGCCGACAAGAATTTATGGCTACACCTTC
TRBJ2-5	TRBV30	few	TRBD2	CAWRGTSHAGTQYF	TGTGCCTGGAGGGGGACTAGCCACGCGGGGACCCAGTACTTC
TRBJ2-1	TRBV4-2	.	TRBD2	CASSQESGEPYNEQFF	TGTGCCAGCAGCCAAGAGAGCGGGGAACCCTACAATGAGCAGTTCTTC
TRBJ1-2	TRBV25-1	.	.	CASSEIFSVRLDGYTF	TGTGCCAGCAGTGAAATATTCTCGGTGCGCCTTGATGGCTACACCTTC
TRBJ2-7	TRBV28	once	TRBD1	CASSLYGTGDGAYEQYF	TGTGCCAGCAGTTTATACGGGACAGGGGATGGGGCCTACGAGCAGTACTTC
TRBJ1-4	TRBV5-1	.	TRBD1	CASSSLQGLIPEKLFF	TGCGCCAGCAGCTCACTACAGGGGCTGATACCTGAAAAACTGTTTTTT
TRBJ2-5	TRBV20-1	once	.	CSARSKETQYF	TGCAGTGCTAGATCAAAAGAGACCCAGTACTTC
TRBJ1-3	TRBV7-8	.	TRBD1	CASSRDSSIRGNTIYF	TGTGCCAGCAGCCGGGACAGCTCCATTCGGGGAAACACCATATATTTT
TRBJ1-5	TRBV19	.	.	CASSEHQPQHF	TGTGCCAGTAGTGAGCATCAGCCCCAGCATTTT
TRBJ1-3	TRBV18	.	TRBD1	CASSRTDRLGSGNTIYF	TGTGCCAGCTCACGCACGGACAGGCTAGGATCTGGAAACACCATATATTTT
TRBJ1-5	TRBV4-1	.	.	CASSHVQGITYQPQHF	TGCGCCAGCAGCCACGTCCAGGGTATTACTTATCAGCCCCAGCATTTT
TRBJ1-1	TRBV5-4	.	.	CASHTQSNTEAFF	TGTGCCAGCCACACACAGTCGAACACTGAAGCTTTCTTT
TRBJ1-1	TRBV29-1	.	.	CSVARAGLEAFF	TGCAGCGTTGCCAGGGCAGGCCTTGAAGCTTTCTTT
TRBJ2-1	TRBV5-1	.	.	CASSLERTTYNEQFF	TGCGCCAGCAGCTTGGAAAGGACTACGTACAATGAGCAGTTCTTC
TRBJ1-1	TRBV11-2	.	TRBD1	CASRPDRGRGTEAFF	TGTGCCAGCAGGCCCGACAGGGGGCGCGGGACTGAAGCTTTCTTT
TRBJ2-5	TRBV5-6	.	.	CASRFSPVETQYF	TGTGCCAGCAGGTTTTCGCCGGTGGAGACCCAGTACTTC
TRBJ1-2	TRBV19	.	.	CASGENYGYTF	TGTGCCAGTGGGGAGAACTATGGCTACACCTTC